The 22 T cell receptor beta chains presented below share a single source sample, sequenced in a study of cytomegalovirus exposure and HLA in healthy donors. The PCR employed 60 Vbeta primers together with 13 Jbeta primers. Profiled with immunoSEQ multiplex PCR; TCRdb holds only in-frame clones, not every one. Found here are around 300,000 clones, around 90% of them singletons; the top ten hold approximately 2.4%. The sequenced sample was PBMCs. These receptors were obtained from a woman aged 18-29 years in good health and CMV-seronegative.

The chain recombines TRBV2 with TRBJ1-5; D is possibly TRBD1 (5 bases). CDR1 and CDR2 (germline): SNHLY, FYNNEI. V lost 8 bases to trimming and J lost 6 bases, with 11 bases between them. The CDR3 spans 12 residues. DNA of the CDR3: TGTGCCAGCGGACTGGGGGGTCAGCCCCAGCATTTT. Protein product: CASGLGGQPQHF.

The CDR3 sequence is CASSLRGSSYNSPLHF. CDR3 nucleotides: TGTGCCAGCAGCTTGAGGGGTAGCTCCTATAATTCACCCCTCCACTTT. The chain uses TRBV5-4 and TRBJ1-6, with D perhaps matching TRBD1 (5 bases). V lost 1 base and J lost 0, with 8 bases in between. CDR3 length: 16 amino acids. The germline gives CDR1 SGHNT, CDR2 YYREEE (reference sequence). Combining the CDR3 with reference TRBV5-4 and TRBJ1-6 gives the whole variable domain ETGVTQSPTHLIKTRGQQVTLRCSSQSGHNTVSWYQQALGQGPQFIFQYYREEENGRGNFPPRFSGLQFPNYSSELNVNALELDDSALYLCASSLRGSSYNSPLHFGNGTRLTVT.

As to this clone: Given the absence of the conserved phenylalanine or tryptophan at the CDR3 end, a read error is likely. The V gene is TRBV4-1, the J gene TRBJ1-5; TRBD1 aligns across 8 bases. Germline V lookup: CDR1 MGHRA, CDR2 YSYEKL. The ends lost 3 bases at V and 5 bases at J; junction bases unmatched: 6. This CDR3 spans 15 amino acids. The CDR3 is CASSHESQGDQPQHL. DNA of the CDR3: TGCGCCAGCAGCCATGAGTCACAGGGGGATCAGCCCCAGCATCTT.

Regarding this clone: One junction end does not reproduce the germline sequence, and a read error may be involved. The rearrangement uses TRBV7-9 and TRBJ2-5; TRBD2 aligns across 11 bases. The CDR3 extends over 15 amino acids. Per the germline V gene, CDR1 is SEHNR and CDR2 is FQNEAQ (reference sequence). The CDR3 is CSSRVLTSGEVTQYF. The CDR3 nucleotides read TGTTCCAGCAGGGTCCTGACTAGCGGGGAGGTGACCCAGTACTTC.

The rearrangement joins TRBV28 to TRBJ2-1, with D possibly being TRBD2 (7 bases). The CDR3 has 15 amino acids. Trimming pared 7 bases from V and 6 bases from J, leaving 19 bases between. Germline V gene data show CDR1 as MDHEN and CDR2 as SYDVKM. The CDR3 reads CASIPRGLPSNEQFF. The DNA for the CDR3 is TGTGCCAGCATCCCCAGGGGACTACCTTCCAATGAGCAGTTCTTC.

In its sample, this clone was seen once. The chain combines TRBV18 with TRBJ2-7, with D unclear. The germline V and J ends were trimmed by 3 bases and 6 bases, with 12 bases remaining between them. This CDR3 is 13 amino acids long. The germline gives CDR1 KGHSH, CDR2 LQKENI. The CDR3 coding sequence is TGTGCCAGCTCACCTACCAGTCCAGGCGAGCAGTACTTC. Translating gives CASSPTSPGEQYF.

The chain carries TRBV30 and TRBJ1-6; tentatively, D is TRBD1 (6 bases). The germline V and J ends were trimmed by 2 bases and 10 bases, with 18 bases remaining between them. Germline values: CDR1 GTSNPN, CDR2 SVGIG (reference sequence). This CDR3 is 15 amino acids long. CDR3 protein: CAWSKPRTVGSPLHF. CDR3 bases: TGTGCCTGGAGTAAACCAAGGACAGTCGGGTCACCCCTCCACTTT. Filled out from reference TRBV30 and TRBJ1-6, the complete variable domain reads SQTIHQWPATLVQPVGSPLSLECTVEGTSNPNLYWYRQAAGRGLQLLFYSVGIGQISSEVPQNLSASRPQDRQFILSSKKLLLSDSGFYLCAWSKPRTVGSPLHFGNGTRLTVT.

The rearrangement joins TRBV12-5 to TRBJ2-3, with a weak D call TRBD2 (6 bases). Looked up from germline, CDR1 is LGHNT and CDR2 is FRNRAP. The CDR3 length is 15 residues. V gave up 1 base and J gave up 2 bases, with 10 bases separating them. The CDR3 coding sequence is TGTGCTAGTGGTTTGGGACTAGTCTTCACAGATACGCAGTATTTT. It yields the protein CASGLGLVFTDTQYF.

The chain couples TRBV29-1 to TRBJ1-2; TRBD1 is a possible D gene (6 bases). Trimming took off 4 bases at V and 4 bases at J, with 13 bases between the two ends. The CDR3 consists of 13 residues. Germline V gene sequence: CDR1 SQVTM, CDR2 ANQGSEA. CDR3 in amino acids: CSVVDRSSYGYTF. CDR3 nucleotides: TGCAGCGTTGTTGACAGGTCTTCCTATGGCTACACCTTC.

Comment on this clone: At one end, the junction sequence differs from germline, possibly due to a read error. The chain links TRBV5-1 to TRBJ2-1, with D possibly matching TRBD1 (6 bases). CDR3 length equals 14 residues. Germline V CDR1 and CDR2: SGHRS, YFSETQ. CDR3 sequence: CASSLVGAYDEQFF. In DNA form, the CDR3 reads TGCGCCAGCAGCTTGGTGGGGGCCTACGATGAGCAGTTCTTC.

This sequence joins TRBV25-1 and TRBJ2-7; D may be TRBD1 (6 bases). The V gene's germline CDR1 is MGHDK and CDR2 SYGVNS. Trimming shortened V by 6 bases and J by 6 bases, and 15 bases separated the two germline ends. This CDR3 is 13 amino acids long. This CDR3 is CASRTTGPGEQYF. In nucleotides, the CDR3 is TGTGCCAGCAGGACAACAGGGCCGGGCGAGCAGTACTTC.

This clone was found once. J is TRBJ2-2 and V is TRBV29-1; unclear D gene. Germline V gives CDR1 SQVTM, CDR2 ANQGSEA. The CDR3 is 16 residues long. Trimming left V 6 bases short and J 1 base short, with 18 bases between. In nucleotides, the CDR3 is TGCAGCGTCACCGGATTCCGTGGAGAGAACACCGGGGAGCTGTTTTTT. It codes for CSVTGFRGENTGELFF.

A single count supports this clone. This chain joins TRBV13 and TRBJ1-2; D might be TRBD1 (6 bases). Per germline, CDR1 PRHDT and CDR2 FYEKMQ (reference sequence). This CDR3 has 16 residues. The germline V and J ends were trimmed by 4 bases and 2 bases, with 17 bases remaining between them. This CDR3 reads CASSSTSPRGNYGYTF. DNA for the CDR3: TGTGCCAGCAGCTCTACATCTCCCAGGGGAAACTATGGCTACACCTTC.

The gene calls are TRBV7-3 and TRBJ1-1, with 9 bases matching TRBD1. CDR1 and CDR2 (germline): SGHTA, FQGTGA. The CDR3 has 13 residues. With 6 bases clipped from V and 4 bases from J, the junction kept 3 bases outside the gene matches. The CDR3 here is CASRRTGVTEAFF. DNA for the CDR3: TGTGCCAGCAGACGGACAGGGGTCACTGAAGCTTTCTTT.

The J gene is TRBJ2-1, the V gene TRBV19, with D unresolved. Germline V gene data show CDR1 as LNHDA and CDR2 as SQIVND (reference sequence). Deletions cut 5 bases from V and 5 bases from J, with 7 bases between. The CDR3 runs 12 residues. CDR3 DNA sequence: TGTGCCAGTAGTGGAGCAAACAATGAGCAGTTCTTC. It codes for CASSGANNEQFF.

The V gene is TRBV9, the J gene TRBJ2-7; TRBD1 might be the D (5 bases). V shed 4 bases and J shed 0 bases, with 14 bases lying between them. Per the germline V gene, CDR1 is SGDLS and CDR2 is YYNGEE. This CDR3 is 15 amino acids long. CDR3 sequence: CASSPRQTSSYEQYF. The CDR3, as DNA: TGTGCCAGCAGCCCCCGACAGACGAGCTCCTACGAGCAGTACTTC.

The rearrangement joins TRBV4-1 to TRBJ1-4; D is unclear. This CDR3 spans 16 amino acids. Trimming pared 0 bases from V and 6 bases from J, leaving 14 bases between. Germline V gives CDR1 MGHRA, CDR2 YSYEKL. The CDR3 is CASSQDPSRMYEKLFF. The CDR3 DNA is TGCGCCAGCAGCCAAGATCCCAGCAGGATGTATGAAAAACTGTTTTTT.

CDR3 protein: CASSLGQGSHTRTEAFF. CDR3 DNA sequence: TGTGCCAGCAGCTTAGGACAGGGCTCCCACACGAGGACTGAAGCTTTCTTT. The V call is TRBV7-9, the J call TRBJ1-1; TRBD1 agrees at 7 bases. The CDR3 length is 17 residues. Germline V CDR1 and CDR2: SEHNR, FQNEAQ (reference sequence). V lost 1 base and J lost 5; bases outside the gene matches: 13.

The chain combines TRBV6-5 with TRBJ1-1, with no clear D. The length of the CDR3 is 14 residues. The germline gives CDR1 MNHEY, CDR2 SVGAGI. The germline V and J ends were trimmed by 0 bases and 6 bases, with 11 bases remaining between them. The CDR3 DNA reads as TGTGCCAGCAGTTACTCGTTTTTAGTTGCTGAAGCTTTCTTT. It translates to CASSYSFLVAEAFF.

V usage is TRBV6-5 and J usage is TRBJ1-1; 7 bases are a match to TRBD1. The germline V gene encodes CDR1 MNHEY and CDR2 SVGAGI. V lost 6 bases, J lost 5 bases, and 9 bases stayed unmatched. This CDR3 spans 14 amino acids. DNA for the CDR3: TGTGCCAGCAGCACCGGGACAGTGGGGACTGAAGCTTTCTTT. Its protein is CASSTGTVGTEAFF.

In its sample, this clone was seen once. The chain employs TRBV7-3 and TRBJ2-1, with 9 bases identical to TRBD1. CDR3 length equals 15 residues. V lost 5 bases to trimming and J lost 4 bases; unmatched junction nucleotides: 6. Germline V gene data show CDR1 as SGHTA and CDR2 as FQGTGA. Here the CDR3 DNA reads TGTGCCAGCAGCCTACAGGGGGCAACTTACAATGAGCAGTTCTTC. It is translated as CASSLQGATYNEQFF.

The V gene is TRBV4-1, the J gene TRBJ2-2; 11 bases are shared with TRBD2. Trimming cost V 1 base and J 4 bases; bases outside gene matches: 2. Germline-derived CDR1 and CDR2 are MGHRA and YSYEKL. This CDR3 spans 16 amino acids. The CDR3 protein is CASSQVLAGGTGELFF. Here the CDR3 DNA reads TGCGCCAGCAGCCAAGTTCTAGCGGGGGGCACCGGGGAGCTGTTTTTT.